This TCR beta chain was obtained from a study of blood T cells in healthy people across ages. CDR1 LNHNV and CDR2 YYDKDF come from the germline V gene (reference sequence). The CDR3 is made up of 15 amino acids. With respect to this clonotype: The junction departs from the called germline gene at one end, perhaps through a read error.

Next came a second PCR, run for about 7 to 12 cycles, which used a sample-barcoded 5' primer along with a J-beta primer mix. TCRdb redid the calling of the 5' RACE reads with MiXCR, one entry per CDR3 protein. The sample lists 550,000 to 650,000 distinct CDR3 sequences; less than 35% were seen once. Sequenced material: blood. The clonotype comes from a woman of 80 years or more in good health. V gene TRBV15 combines with J gene TRBJ1-5; D unclear. This CDR3 is CATSRGVVSSQPQHF. CDR3 coding DNA: TGTGCCACCAGCAGGGGAGTGGTGAGCAGTCAGCCCCAGCATTTT.